Listed below are T cell receptor beta chains from one sample, sequenced in a study of PD-1 blockade in classical Hodgkin lymphoma. The method was immunoSEQ multiplex PCR; TCRdb's version includes in-frame clones alone and lacks a portion of them. The top ten hold 8.5% to 10% of the sample, which has 30,000 to 45,000 clones, 85% to 90% seen once. The starting material was peripheral blood mononuclear cells (PBMCs), obtained at baseline. These receptors all stem from a human donor with classical Hodgkin lymphoma. Both conserved end residues are part of each CDR3.

j_gene | v_gene | CDR3aa
TRBJ2-4 | TRBV29-1 | CSASPGRFGNIQYF
TRBJ2-7 | TRBV5-6 | CASSSARGFTYEQYF
TRBJ1-5 | TRBV27 | CASSKPGQGRWGNQPQHF
TRBJ1-6 | TRBV4-2 | CASSQDRIQGLTSPLHF
TRBJ2-7 | TRBV10-3 | CAISQGAEQYF
TRBJ2-7 | TRBV5-1 | CASSYSGTSSYEQYF
TRBJ2-1 | TRBV19 | CASTPGQLIIYNEQFF
TRBJ1-2 | TRBV2 | CASSGTGGGYGYTF
TRBJ2-7 | TRBV27 | CASSLSSASSYEQYF
TRBJ2-1 | TRBV4-3 | CASSQATSWGNEQFF
TRBJ1-2 | TRBV6-6 | CASSYRGTAGRHGYTF
TRBJ2-1 | TRBV5-1 | CASSLVGSPPNEQFF
TRBJ1-1 | TRBV5-4 | CASSLGGGGTEAFF
TRBJ1-1 | TRBV29-1 | CSVVNRVMNTEAFF
TRBJ1-1 | TRBV4-1 | CASSRQGRVKAFF
TRBJ1-4 | TRBV4-1 | CASSHQTGGEKLFF
TRBJ1-1 | TRBV5-4 | CASSLDRRAMNTEAFF
TRBJ2-1 | TRBV19 | CASSPRGGTAPFF
TRBJ1-1 | TRBV7-2 | CASSQQVWGNTEAFF
TRBJ1-5 | TRBV6-5 | CASSFLDGQPQHF
TRBJ2-1 | TRBV5-6 | CASSFSLPGTGEDEQFF
TRBJ1-2 | TRBV19 | CASSPATFYGYTF
TRBJ1-2 | TRBV14 | CASSQGQGPYYGYTF
TRBJ2-2 | TRBV19 | CASSIVGAGTGELFF
TRBJ1-2 | TRBV4-1 | CASSQDRSGGLTRLGYTF
TRBJ2-5 | TRBV5-5 | CASSRGAAGVGETQYF
TRBJ2-2 | TRBV2 | CASLSEWSGELFF
TRBJ1-2 | TRBV5-6 | CASSLVTNYGYTF
TRBJ1-2 | TRBV6-5 | CASSYHSGVYGYTF
TRBJ1-4 | TRBV7-9 | CASRHNFGGQGEKLFF
TRBJ2-7 | TRBV19 | CASSMVYTSGLYEQYF
TRBJ2-1 | TRBV5-1 | CASSTGTSGSNEQFF
TRBJ1-3 | TRBV11-2 | CASSLSYRSSGNTIYF
TRBJ2-1 | TRBV7-3 | CASSPRGLAVWNEQFF
TRBJ1-2 | TRBV6-6 | CASGRDYGYTF
TRBJ2-1 | TRBV20-1 | CSADRNNEQFF
TRBJ2-1 | TRBV7-9 | CASSFPGGQVNEQFF
TRBJ1-5 | TRBV4-1 | CASSQGGGRNQPQHF
TRBJ2-1 | TRBV25-1 | CASSPWGVTSGRHEQFF
TRBJ2-5 | TRBV5-1 | CASSLAGLAYETQYF
TRBJ2-5 | TRBV30 | CAWRPLRLAGRQETQYF